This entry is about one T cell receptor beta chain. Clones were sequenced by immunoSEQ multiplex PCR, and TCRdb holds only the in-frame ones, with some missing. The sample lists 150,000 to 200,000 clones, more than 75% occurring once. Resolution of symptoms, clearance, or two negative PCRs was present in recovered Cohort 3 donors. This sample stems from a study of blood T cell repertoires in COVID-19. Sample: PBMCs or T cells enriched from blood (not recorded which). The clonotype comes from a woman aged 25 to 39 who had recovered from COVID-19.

In DNA, the CDR3 is TGTGCCAGCGGACAGGGGACCTACGAGCAGTACTTC. This sequence encodes CASGQGTYEQYF. The rearrangement joins TRBV14 to TRBJ2-7, with TRBD1 matching over 9 bases. The CDR3 totals 12 residues. V lost 8 bases, J lost 2 bases, and 1 base stayed unmatched. CDR1 is SGHDN, CDR2 FVKESK, per germline.